These 25 T cell receptor beta chains came from one sample sequenced in a study of blood T cell repertoires in COVID-19. TCRdb keeps only in-frame clones here, not all; method: immunoSEQ multiplex PCR. The table records around 50,000 clones, about 88% of them present only once. The sequencing input was peripheral blood. These receptors were collected from a man aged 70 or older with active COVID-19.

J is TRBJ2-1 and V is TRBV4-3, with 14 bases fitting TRBD2. V lost 1 base and J lost 9; bases outside the gene matches: 5. The CDR3 runs 16 residues. Germline CDR1 reads LGHNA; CDR2 reads YSLEER. The CDR3 reads CASSQAGLAGGGEQFF. CDR3 bases: TGCGCCAGCAGCCAAGCCGGACTAGCGGGAGGAGGTGAGCAGTTCTTC.

This clone was observed a handful of times. The V gene is TRBV5-1, the J gene TRBJ2-3, with D maybe TRBD2 (7 bases). The CDR3 runs to 17 residues. Germline loops: CDR1 SGHRS, CDR2 YFSETQ. The ends were cut back, 0 bases at V and 5 bases at J, with 19 bases in the middle. Written as DNA, the CDR3 is TGCGCCAGCAGCTTGGGATTGGCGGGGGCGCCCAGAGATACGCAGTATTTT. Translating gives CASSLGLAGAPRDTQYF.

The chain combines TRBV5-1 with TRBJ2-7; D remains ambiguous. Germline V gives CDR1 SGHRS, CDR2 YFSETQ. The CDR3 length is 11 residues. Trimming shortened V by 0 bases and J by 7 bases, and 5 bases separated the two germline ends. The DNA for the CDR3 is TGCGCCAGCAGCTTGGCCAGAGAGCAGTACTTC. It specifies CASSLAREQYF.

The chain has TRBV30 and TRBJ1-1; D possibly corresponds to TRBD1 (5 bases). Looked up from germline, CDR1 is GTSNPN and CDR2 is SVGIG (reference sequence). This CDR3 spans 12 amino acids. Trimming removed 2 bases at V and 3 bases at J, with 7 bases between. The CDR3 sequence is CAWSPGYTEAFF. The CDR3 bases are TGTGCCTGGAGTCCAGGGTACACTGAAGCTTTCTTT.

The V call is TRBV7-3, the J call TRBJ1-1; 8 bases are a match to TRBD1. The CDR3 has 14 amino acids. The germline V gene has CDR1 SGHTA and CDR2 FQGTGA. After removal of 2 bases from V and 3 bases from J, the junction contained 2 bases not matched to a gene. In DNA form, the CDR3 reads TGTGCCAGCAGCTTACAGGGGGCGGACACTGAAGCTTTCTTT. Amino acids: CASSLQGADTEAFF.

The chain uses TRBV28 and TRBJ2-7; D not resolved. The CDR3 contains 14 residues. Trimming stripped 6 bases from V and 0 bases from J, with 12 bases between. Germline CDR1 MDHEN, CDR2 SYDVKM. The CDR3 nucleotides read TGTGCCAGCAGATTCGGTGTTAACTCCTACGAGCAGTACTTC. As protein: CASRFGVNSYEQYF.

The chain combines TRBV6-5 with TRBJ2-7, with D perhaps TRBD2 (7 bases). Trimming stripped 1 base from V and 5 bases from J, with 15 bases between. The CDR3 is 15 residues long. Looked up from germline, CDR1 is MNHEY and CDR2 is SVGAGI. The CDR3 coding sequence is TGTGCCAGCAGTTACTACGCGGGGGCTGTCCACGAGCAGTACTTC. It codes for CASSYYAGAVHEQYF.

The chain employs TRBV19 and TRBJ1-2, with TRBD1 matching 7 bases. CDR1 is LNHDA and CDR2 is SQIVND in the germline V gene (reference sequence). Unmatched junction bases numbered 5, after V lost 3 bases and J lost 4 bases. CDR3 length equals 14 residues. For the CDR3, the DNA is TGTGCCAGTAGTATGGGGACAGCTTTCTATGGCTACACCTTC. It is translated as CASSMGTAFYGYTF.

The chain couples TRBV28 to TRBJ2-3, with D maybe TRBD2 (7 bases). The germline V gene has CDR1 MDHEN and CDR2 SYDVKM. The CDR3 covers 17 residues. V was shortened by 1 base and J by 0 bases, with 14 bases between the two germline ends. CDR3 amino acids: CASSLYNGGLSTDTQYF. The CDR3 bases are TGTGCCAGCAGTTTATATAACGGGGGGCTGAGCACAGATACGCAGTATTTT.

The chain joins TRBV4-1 to TRBJ1-1; D gene ambiguous. V gave up 2 bases and J gave up 2 bases, with 9 bases separating them. CDR3 length: 14 residues. Germline V lookup: CDR1 MGHRA, CDR2 YSYEKL. This CDR3 is CASSQLGLNTEAFF. In nucleotides, the CDR3 is TGCGCCAGCAGCCAACTCGGACTAAACACTGAAGCTTTCTTT.

The gene calls are TRBV7-9 and TRBJ2-7; tentatively, D is TRBD2 (5 bases). Trimming cost V 1 base and J 6 bases, with 10 bases left between them. The CDR3 covers 13 residues. From germline, CDR1 is SEHNR and CDR2 FQNEAQ (reference sequence). CDR3 sequence (DNA): TGTGCCAGCAGCTTAGAACAAGGGAGCGAGCAGTACTTC. It translates to CASSLEQGSEQYF.

The chain links TRBV4-2 to TRBJ2-2; 14 bases are a match to TRBD2. This CDR3 contains 17 residues. V lost 1 base, J lost 5 bases, and 3 bases stayed unmatched. The germline CDR1 and CDR2 sequences are LGHNA and YNFKEQ. CDR3 DNA: TGTGCCAGCAGCCAAGGGACTAGCGGGAGGAGAACCGGGGAGCTGTTTTTT. Its translation: CASSQGTSGRRTGELFF.

This clone was seen once. The chain couples TRBV18 to TRBJ2-1; 7 positions match TRBD2. V lost 4 bases, J lost 6 bases, and 3 bases stayed unmatched. This CDR3 is built from 13 residues. Germline V CDR1 and CDR2: KGHSH, LQKENI. DNA for the CDR3: TGTGCCAGCTCACTGACTAGCTTCAATGAGCAGTTCTTC. Translation: CASSLTSFNEQFF.

The gene calls are TRBV21-1 and TRBJ2-1; the table names TRBD2, a call not compared with the DNA. TRBV21-1 is reported as a pseudogene. CDR3 length: 15 amino acids. This chain's CDR3 is CASSKTSGRGYEQFF. CDR3 nucleotide sequence: TGTGCCAGCAGCAAGACTAGCGGGAGAGGGTATGAGCAGTTCTTC.

This clone occurred a few times. The chain couples TRBV6-1 to TRBJ1-3; D unresolved. V was cut by 1 base and J by 4 bases, with 17 bases left in between. Germline V lookup: CDR1 MNHNS, CDR2 SASEGT. CDR3 length equals 17 residues. CDR3 coding DNA: TGTGCCAGCAGTGAAGGAGTGAACCTAAACTGGGGAAACACCATATATTTT. Amino acid sequence: CASSEGVNLNWGNTIYF.

The J gene is TRBJ2-7, the V gene TRBV6-5; no reliable D call. Trimming took off 8 bases at V and 6 bases at J, with 11 bases between the two ends. This CDR3 is 11 amino acids long. Germline-derived CDR1 and CDR2 are MNHEY and SVGAGI. CDR3 sequence (DNA): TGTGCCAGCTCCTCCGAGGTCGAGCAGTACTTC. Its protein product is CASSSEVEQYF.

The chain couples TRBV10-3 to TRBJ2-4; D gene ambiguous. V was clipped by 3 bases and J by 0 bases, with 6 bases between them. CDR3 length: 14 residues. Germline lookup yields CDR1 ENHRY and CDR2 SYGVKD. The CDR3, as DNA: TGTGCCATCAGTGACGAGATAGCCAAAAACATTCAGTACTTC. It translates to CAISDEIAKNIQYF.

The rearrangement uses TRBV18 and TRBJ1-5; D ambiguous. CDR3 length: 13 amino acids. The V and J ends lost 2 bases and 4 bases respectively, with 6 bases between them. Germline V gives CDR1 KGHSH, CDR2 LQKENI. The CDR3 reads CASSPGGNQPQHF. The CDR3 DNA follows: TGTGCCAGCTCACCAGGAGGGAATCAGCCCCAGCATTTT. Full variable domain (rest looked up from reference TRBV18 and TRBJ1-5): NAGVMQNPRHLVRRRGQEARLRCSPMKGHSHVYWYRQLPEEGLKFMVYLQKENIIDESGMPKERFSAEFPKEGPSILRIQQVVRGDSAAYFCASSPGGNQPQHFGDGTRLSIL.

V is TRBV15 and J is TRBJ1-2, with D perhaps matching TRBD1 (6 bases). The CDR3 runs 14 residues. In germline, CDR1 is LNHNV, CDR2 YYDKDF (reference sequence). V gave up 1 base and J gave up 8 bases, with 14 bases separating them. CDR3 protein: CATSRGGNRDGYTF. Written as DNA, the CDR3 is TGTGCCACCAGCAGAGGGGGGAACAGGGACGGCTACACCTTC.

This rearrangement joins TRBV6-6 to TRBJ1-6; a weak D match, TRBD1 (5 bases). Germline V lookup: CDR1 MNHNY, CDR2 SVGAGI (reference sequence). V lost 8 bases and J lost 8, with 16 bases in between. The CDR3 runs 14 residues. The CDR3 region is CASRRGPNDSPLHF. CDR3 DNA sequence: TGTGCCAGCCGGAGGGGCCCGAATGATTCACCCCTCCACTTT.

The gene calls are TRBV28 and TRBJ1-2, with a weak D call TRBD1 (5 bases). The V end was cut by 5 bases, the J end by 5 bases, with 21 bases between. The CDR3 is 16 amino acids. Germline V gene data show CDR1 as MDHEN and CDR2 as SYDVKM. The CDR3 DNA reads TGTGCCAGCAGTGCAGCGTCCGGGACTCTAAAATATGGCTACACCTTC. It yields the protein CASSAASGTLKYGYTF.

The chain uses TRBV5-8 and TRBJ2-5; the match to TRBD2 covers 11 bases. V gave up 3 bases and J gave up 7 bases; unmatched junction bases: 8. In germline, CDR1 is SGHTS, CDR2 YDEGEE. This CDR3 region has 15 residues. DNA of the CDR3: TGTGCCAGCAGCTGGGGGACTAGCGGTCTTTGGACCCAGTACTTC. This sequence encodes CASSWGTSGLWTQYF.

The genes are TRBV19 and TRBJ1-1, with 8 bases that match TRBD1. V lost 2 bases and J lost 5; bases outside the gene matches: 10. The germline gives CDR1 LNHDA, CDR2 SQIVND (reference sequence). The CDR3 runs to 16 residues. The CDR3: CASSIPLGQGGTEAFF. The CDR3 nucleotides are TGTGCCAGTAGTATACCTTTAGGACAGGGAGGTACTGAAGCTTTCTTT. Filled out from reference TRBV19 and TRBJ1-1, the complete variable domain reads DGGITQSPKYLFRKEGQNVTLSCEQNLNHDAMYWYRQDPGQGLRLIYYSQIVNDFQKGDIAEGYSVSREKKESFPLTVTSAQKNPTAFYLCASSIPLGQGGTEAFFGQGTRLTVV.

J is TRBJ2-7 and V is TRBV27; the D gene is possibly TRBD1 (5 bases). This CDR3 has 15 residues. CDR1 is MNHEY and CDR2 is SMNVEV in the germline V gene (reference sequence). V lost 6 bases and J lost 5, with 20 bases in between. This chain's CDR3 is CASSAYRTIENEQYF. The CDR3 DNA sequence: TGTGCCAGCAGCGCCTACAGGACGATTGAGAACGAGCAGTACTTC.

CDR3 coding DNA: TGTGCCAGCATGACAGGGGGCTGGAATCAGCCCCAGCATTTT. This translates into CASMTGGWNQPQHF. The chain uses TRBV28 and TRBJ1-5; 10 bases are shared with TRBD1. The CDR3 has 14 amino acids. J was trimmed by 4 bases and V by 7 bases; bases with no gene match: 4. The germline V gene encodes CDR1 MDHEN and CDR2 SYDVKM.